The 25 T cell receptor beta chains presented below share a single source sample, sequenced in a study of tumor and adjacent non-tumor tissue in lung cancer. The library came from three nested PCR rounds adapted from ARM-PCR protocols. TCRdb re-called the multiplex PCR reads through MiXCR, storing one row per CDR3 protein. The sample holds tens of thousands of distinct CDR3 sequences, roughly two thirds seen once. The template was RNA from unsorted bulk tissue. More than 3 cm separated this lung sample from the edge of the tumor. Input material: distant non-tumor lung tissue. These receptors were collected from a woman in her 70s with non-small cell lung cancer.

This clonotype was seen a few times. The rearrangement uses TRBV20-1 and TRBJ1-2; TRBD1 matches at 10 bases. Trimming cost V 3 bases and J 7 bases; bases outside gene matches: 17. CDR1 DFQATT and CDR2 SNEGSKA come from the germline V gene (reference sequence). CDR3 length equals 17 residues. For the CDR3, the DNA is TGCAGTGCTAGGGGCAGAGGGAGCTTGGACAGGGGGTTTGGCTACACCTTC. This codes for CSARGRGSLDRGFGYTF.

This clonotype was found once. The chain couples TRBV30 to TRBJ1-2, with a weak D call TRBD1 (5 bases). Trimming removed 7 bases from V and 0 bases from J, with 15 bases in between. Germline assignment: CDR1 GTSNPN and CDR2 SVGIG (reference sequence). The CDR3 loop spans 14 amino acids. The CDR3 loop reads CAYPQGGSNYGYTF. DNA of the CDR3: TGTGCCTACCCCCAGGGAGGCTCTAACTATGGCTACACCTTC.

Note on this clonotype: Compared with germline, one end of the junction differs, possibly owing to a read error. V usage is TRBV6-5 and J usage is TRBJ2-6; D uncertain. Germline V CDR1 and CDR2: MNHEY, SVGAGI. CDR3 size: 16 residues. The CDR3 loop is CTSSYSVHSGANVLTF. The DNA of the CDR3 is TGTACCAGCAGTTACTCGGTGCACTCTGGGGCCAACGTCCTGACTTTC.

This clonotype was picked up many times. The chain employs TRBV6-5 and TRBJ2-1, with D tentatively TRBD2 (5 bases). Germline V gene sequence: CDR1 MNHEY, CDR2 SVGAGI. This CDR3 has 15 amino acids. V dropped 2 bases and J dropped 4 bases, with 12 bases sitting between them. The DNA of the CDR3 is TGTGCCAGCAGTTACCTTGGAGGCGGGTACAATGAGCAGTTCTTC. This codes for CASSYLGGGYNEQFF.

Remarks on this clonotype: Given a much more abundant clone one base away, this may be a read error. The chain employs TRBV30 and TRBJ1-5; D is uncertain. Trimming took 8 bases from V and 10 from J, leaving 24 bases between them. The germline V gene encodes CDR1 GTSNPN and CDR2 SVGIG (reference sequence). The CDR3 is made up of 14 amino acids. The CDR3: CALTTGPRTHPQHF. In nucleotides, the CDR3 is TGTGCCCTGACAACCGGGCCCCGTACGCATCCCCAGCATTTT.

Concerning this clonotype: This clone may be a read error of a much larger clone one base away. The chain carries TRBV29-1 and TRBJ2-6, with D possibly matching TRBD1 (5 bases). In germline, CDR1 is SQVTM, CDR2 ANQGSEA. The CDR3 covers 14 residues. The CDR3 DNA is TGCAGCGTTGGGATGAGCTCTGGGGCCAACTTCCTGACTTTC. Amino acids: CSVGMSSGANFLTF.

Comments on this clonotype: The germline gene is not matched at one end of the junction; a read error may be the cause. The rearrangement joins TRBV29-1 to TRBJ1-2, with D unresolved. The CDR3 contains 11 residues. Germline CDR1 SQVTM, CDR2 ANQGSEA. The CDR3: CSSPGYYGYTF. CDR3 coding DNA: TGCAGCTCACCGGGGTACTATGGCTACACTTTC.

Of note for this clonotype: Relative to the germline gene, one junction end is altered; a read error may explain this. The J gene is TRBJ2-2, the V gene TRBV5-4; possible D gene TRBD2, 6 bases. CDR1 and CDR2 from the germline V gene are SGHNT and YYREEE (reference sequence). The CDR3 length is 15 residues. The CDR3 reads CASSRLEGATGELLF. The CDR3 DNA is TGTGCCAGCAGCAGACTAGAGGGAGCCACCGGGGAGCTGTTGTTT.

This clonotype was observed a few times. V usage is TRBV12-3 or TRBV12-4 and J usage is TRBJ1-2; no clear D gene. CDR3 size: 12 residues. Trimming took off 10 bases at V and 6 bases at J, with 15 bases between the two ends. The CDR3 protein is CAILPVGDGYTF. The CDR3 DNA reads TGTGCCATCCTCCCTGTCGGTGATGGCTACACCTTC.

The chain joins TRBV20-1 to TRBJ2-7; 9 bases align to TRBD1. Trimming cost V 0 bases and J 9 bases; bases outside gene matches: 12. Germline V gene sequence: CDR1 DFQATT, CDR2 SNEGSKA (reference sequence). The CDR3 consists of 15 residues. The CDR3 protein is CSARDLRTGESVQYF. The CDR3 DNA reads as TGCAGTGCTAGAGATCTAAGGACAGGGGAATCGGTGCAGTACTTC.

As to this clonotype: The CDR3 end shows no conserved phenylalanine or tryptophan, and so a read error is likely. V and J are TRBV29-1 and TRBJ2-2; 11 positions agree with TRBD2. V lost 4 bases to trimming and J lost 0 bases; unmatched junction nucleotides: 4. Germline V gene sequence: CDR1 SQVTM, CDR2 ANQGSEA. This CDR3 has 16 residues. CDR3 DNA sequence: TGCAGCGTTGGGCTAGCGGGAGGCGCGAACACCGGGGAGCTGTTTCTT. The encoded protein is CSVGLAGGANTGELFL.

Notes on this clonotype: Likely a read error: the CDR3 ends without its conserved phenylalanine or tryptophan. The CDR3 region is CTVDGGGANYGYTL. For the CDR3, the DNA is TGCACCGTTGATGGGGGGGGCGCCAACTATGGCTACACCTTA. The chain recombines TRBV29-1 with TRBJ1-2; weak D call: TRBD1 (6 bases). The CDR3 spans 14 residues. Germline V gene lookup returns CDR1 SQVTM and CDR2 ANQGSEA.

V gene TRBV2 combines with J gene TRBJ2-7; TRBD2 matches 11 bases. V shed 6 bases and J 2 bases; nucleotides not matched to a gene: 6. This CDR3 comprises 15 residues. The germline gives CDR1 SNHLY, CDR2 FYNNEI. The CDR3 loop reads CASRPGLAGPYEQYF. The CDR3 region has the DNA TGTGCCAGCAGACCTGGACTAGCGGGTCCCTACGAGCAGTACTTC.

The table lists this clonotype with a few counts. A much more abundant neighbour one base away suggests this may be a read error. The rearrangement links TRBV20-1 to TRBJ2-3; 8 positions agree with TRBD2. Germline CDR1 reads DFQATT; CDR2 reads SNEGSKA (reference sequence). This CDR3 contains 17 residues. The CDR3 reads CSVRGNVAGPYTDTQYF. The CDR3 DNA is TGCAGTGTTAGAGGAAACGTAGCGGGGCCTTACACAGATACGCAGTATTTT.

Concerning this clonotype: One junction end disagrees with the germline gene, perhaps due to a read error. The V and J genes are TRBV29-1 and TRBJ2-1, with D possibly TRBD1 on 5 matching bases. This CDR3 is 13 amino acids long. The V gene's germline CDR1 is SQVTM and CDR2 ANQGSEA. The chain's CDR3 is CSVRRQGINEPFF. Written as DNA, the CDR3 is TGCAGCGTAAGACGGCAGGGCATAAATGAGCCGTTTTTC.

About this clonotype itself: A junction boundary mismatches the germline segment, possibly from a read error. The gene calls are TRBV5-4 and TRBJ2-3, with a weak D call TRBD2 (7 bases). CDR3 length: 16 residues. Germline V lookup: CDR1 SGHNT, CDR2 YYREEE (reference sequence). The CDR3 DNA follows: TGTTCCAGCAGCTTGGGAGGGGACACTATCACAGATACGCAGTATTTT. It specifies CSSSLGGDTITDTQYF.

The table lists this clonotype with many counts. The chain recombines TRBV13 with TRBJ1-6, with D maybe TRBD1 (6 bases). The CDR3 spans 16 residues. V lost 0 bases to trimming and J lost 7 bases, with 13 bases between them. Germline V CDR1 and CDR2: PRHDT, FYEKMQ (reference sequence). CDR3 protein: CASSLGLAGANSPLHF. The CDR3 bases are TGTGCCAGCAGCTTAGGCCTGGCAGGGGCCAATTCACCCCTCCACTTT.

This chain uses TRBV11-3 with TRBJ2-1; TRBD2 matches at 9 bases. The germline CDR1 and CDR2 sequences are SGHNT and YENEEA. The CDR3 length is 14 residues. The CDR3 DNA reads TGTGTCAGTAGCTTCCTAGCGGGGTCGCCCGAGCAGTTCTTC. As protein: CVSSFLAGSPEQFF.

For this clonotype: Lacking the conserved final phenylalanine or tryptophan, this CDR3 likely reflects a read error. This chain connects TRBV6-5 to TRBJ1-1, with D possibly matching TRBD1 (5 bases). CDR1 is MNHEY and CDR2 is SVGAGI in the germline V gene. The CDR3 sequence is 15 residues long. CDR3: CTGTSLGEVVTEAFS. CDR3 DNA: TGTACCGGCACTTCCTTGGGGGAGGTGGTCACTGAAGCTTTCTCT.

This clonotype was seen more than once but under ten times. A much larger clone lies one base from this, so it may be a read error. This chain uses TRBV6-2 or TRBV6-3 with TRBJ1-1; D gene ambiguous. V was pared by 7 bases and J by 3 bases, with 12 bases between. The CDR3 runs 13 residues. Germline V CDR1 and CDR2: MNHEY, SVGEGT. As DNA, the CDR3 is TGTGCCAGCAACCAGGTGGCTGACACTGAAGCTTTCTTT. Its protein product is CASNQVADTEAFF.

This clonotype was counted between two and nine times. The junction differs from germline at one of its ends, possibly a read error. This rearrangement joins TRBV13 to TRBJ1-1; D is perhaps TRBD1 (6 bases). Per the germline V gene, CDR1 is PRHDT and CDR2 is FYEKMQ (reference sequence). The CDR3 sequence is 18 residues long. The CDR3 region has the DNA TGTGTCAGCAGCCTCGAGTTTAAGACAGGTATATCGAACACTGAAGCTTTCTTT. Translating gives CVSSLEFKTGISNTEAFF.

A word on this clonotype: Since no conserved phenylalanine or tryptophan closes the CDR3, a read error is the likely cause. This chain connects TRBV6-5 to TRBJ1-2, with a tentative D call TRBD1 (5 bases). Trimming stripped 7 bases from V and 7 bases from J, with 19 bases between. Per the germline V gene, CDR1 is MNHEY and CDR2 is SVGAGI. The CDR3 contains 14 residues. The CDR3 sequence is CASKRLGRGCGYTL. The CDR3 region has the DNA TGTGCCAGCAAGCGCCTGGGACGGGGCTGTGGCTACACCTTA.

A remark on this clonotype: Its ends do not fully match the called genes, so a read error is possible. The J gene is TRBJ2-1, the V gene TRBV11-3, with D maybe TRBD2 (5 bases). From germline, CDR1 is SGHNT and CDR2 YENEEA. The CDR3 has 15 amino acids. The CDR3 here is CARSLGDTFYNEQFF. CDR3 DNA: TGTGCCAGAAGCTTGGGAGATACCTTCTACAATGAGCAATTCTTC.

V usage is TRBV20-1 and J usage is TRBJ2-2; 8 bases line up with TRBD2. Per germline, CDR1 DFQATT and CDR2 SNEGSKA (reference sequence). This CDR3 comprises 15 residues. The CDR3: CVASASGSDTGELFF. Written as DNA, the CDR3 is TGCGTTGCTAGTGCCAGCGGGAGCGACACCGGGGAGCTGTTTTTT.

This sequence joins TRBV19 and TRBJ1-5; the D gene is possibly TRBD1 (6 bases). The CDR3 sequence is 14 residues long. V lost 6 bases to trimming and J lost 1 base, with 10 bases between them. Germline V gene lookup returns CDR1 LNHDA and CDR2 SQIVND (reference sequence). The CDR3 nucleotides read TGTGCCAGTAGCAGAGGGGGGAGCAATCAGCCCCAGCATTTT. It yields the protein CASSRGGSNQPQHF.